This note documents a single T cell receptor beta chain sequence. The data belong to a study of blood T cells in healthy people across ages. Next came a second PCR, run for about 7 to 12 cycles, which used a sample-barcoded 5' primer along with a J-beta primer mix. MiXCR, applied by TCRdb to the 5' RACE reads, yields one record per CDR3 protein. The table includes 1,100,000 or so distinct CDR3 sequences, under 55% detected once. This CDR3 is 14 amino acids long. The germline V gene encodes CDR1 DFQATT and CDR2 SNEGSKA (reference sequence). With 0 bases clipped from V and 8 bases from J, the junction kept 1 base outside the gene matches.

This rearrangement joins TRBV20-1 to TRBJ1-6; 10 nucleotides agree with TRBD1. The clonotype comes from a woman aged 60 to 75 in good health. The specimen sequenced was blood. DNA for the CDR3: TGCAGTGCTAGAGATGGACAGGGGGATTCACCCCTCCACTTT. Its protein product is CSARDGQGDSPLHF.